The entry below describes one T cell receptor beta chain. The data originate from a study of neoadjuvant anti-PD-1 for oral cavity cancer. TCRdb's copy holds only in-frame clones and misses some; the assay was immunoSEQ multiplex PCR. The data show under 7,500 clones, approximately 50% seen once. CDR3 length: 16 amino acids. The ends lost 4 bases at V and 2 bases at J; junction bases unmatched: 5. In germline, CDR1 is LNHDA, CDR2 SQIVND (reference sequence). This chain uses TRBV19 with TRBJ2-6; TRBD1 matches 7 bases. This material consisted of tumor tissue, taken before nivolumab (anti-PD-1) treatment. The receptor was isolated from a person aged 35-80 years with oral cavity squamous cell carcinoma. CDR3 in DNA: TGTGCCAGTAGTACCGCAGGGGGTACTGGGGCCAACGTCCTGACTTTC. Translated: CASSTAGGTGANVLTF. Combining the CDR3 with reference TRBV19 and TRBJ2-6 gives the whole variable domain DGGITQSPKYLFRKEGQNVTLSCEQNLNHDAMYWYRQDPGQGLRLIYYSQIVNDFQKGDIAEGYSVSREKKESFPLTVTSAQKNPTAFYLCASSTAGGTGANVLTFGAGSRLTVL.